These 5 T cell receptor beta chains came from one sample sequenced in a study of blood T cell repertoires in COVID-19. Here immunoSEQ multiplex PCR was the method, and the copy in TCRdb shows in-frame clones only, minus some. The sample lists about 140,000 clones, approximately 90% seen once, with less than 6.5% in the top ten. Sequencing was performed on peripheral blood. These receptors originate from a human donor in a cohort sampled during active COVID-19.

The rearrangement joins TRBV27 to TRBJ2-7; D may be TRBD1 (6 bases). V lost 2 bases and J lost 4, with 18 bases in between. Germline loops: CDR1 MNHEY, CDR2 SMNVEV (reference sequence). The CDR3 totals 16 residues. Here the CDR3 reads CASSLKPGLRGYEQYF. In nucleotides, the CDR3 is TGTGCCAGCAGTTTAAAACCGGGCCTTAGGGGGTACGAGCAGTACTTC.

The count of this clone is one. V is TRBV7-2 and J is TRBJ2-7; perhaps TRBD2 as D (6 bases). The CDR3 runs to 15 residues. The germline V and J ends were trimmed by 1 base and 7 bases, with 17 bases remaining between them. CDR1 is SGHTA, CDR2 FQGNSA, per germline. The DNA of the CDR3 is TGTGCCAGCAGCTTAGACCCGCGGGGACTGGGGGAGCAGTACTTC. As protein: CASSLDPRGLGEQYF.

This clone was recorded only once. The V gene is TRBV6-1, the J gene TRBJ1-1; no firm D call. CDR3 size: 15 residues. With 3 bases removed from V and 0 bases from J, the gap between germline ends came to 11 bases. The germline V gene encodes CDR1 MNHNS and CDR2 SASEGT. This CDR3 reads CASSDPGRMNTEAFF. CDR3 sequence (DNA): TGTGCCAGCAGTGACCCGGGGAGGATGAACACTGAAGCTTTCTTT.

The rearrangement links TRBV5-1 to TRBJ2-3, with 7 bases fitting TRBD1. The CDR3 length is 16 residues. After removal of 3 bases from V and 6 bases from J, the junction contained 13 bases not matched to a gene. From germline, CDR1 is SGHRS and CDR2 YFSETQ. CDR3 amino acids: CASSSGTAWGHDTQYF. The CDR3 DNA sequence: TGCGCCAGCAGCTCCGGGACAGCCTGGGGGCATGATACGCAGTATTTT.

The CDR3 DNA is TGTGCCAGCAGCCCCGGTGGTAGCGTATACAATGAGCAGTTCTTC. Its protein is CASSPGGSVYNEQFF. J is TRBJ2-1 and V is TRBV9; maybe TRBD2 (5 bases). V was pared by 4 bases and J by 4 bases, with 15 bases between. Germline values: CDR1 SGDLS, CDR2 YYNGEE. The CDR3 covers 15 residues.